The TCR beta chain described here comes from a study of post-analysis software for immune sequencing data. About the study: Relapsing-remitting, secondary progressive and progressive-relapsing forms of multiple sclerosis all featured among disease courses. General study points: Strong co-clustering by F measure was seen for same-batch samples. Roughly 5 TRBV segments, TRBV5-6, TRBV5-1 and TRBV20-1 among them, were found more frequent in patients than controls.

A few counts support this clonotype. The antigen remains undetermined. The CDR3 is made up of 15 amino acids. Trimming at V came to 0 bases and at J to 1 base, leaving 0 bases not matched to a gene. CDR1 DFQATT and CDR2 SNEGSKA come from the germline V gene (reference sequence). TCR beta cDNA libraries included unique molecular identifiers. TCRdb reprocessed the PCR reads via MiXCR and lists one record per CDR3 protein. The sample lists hundreds of thousands of distinct CDR3 sequences; around 40% were seen once. The specimen sequenced was blood. This chain connects TRBV20-1 to TRBJ2-7; 13 positions agree with TRBD2. This TCR came from a girl between 5 and 17 years old with multiple sclerosis. DNA of the CDR3: TGCAGTGCTAGAGAGACTAGCGGGGGGTCCTACGAGCAGTACTTC. This gives the protein CSARETSGGSYEQYF.